This note documents a single TCR beta chain sequence. Its antigen is unknown. These data originate in a study of T cell repertoires in cytomegalovirus infection. Study-wide background: Public TCR beta signatures were indicative of both CMV infection and a matching HLA type.

TCRdb used MiXCR to reprocess the reads, holding one entry per CDR3 protein. The sample holds 300,000 to 450,000 distinct CDR3 sequences; approximately 18% are singletons and the top ten take around 8.6%. Study-wide results and caveats: Clonotypes of TCR beta that were HLA-C-restricted and CMV-specific dominated the ex vivo response. Public TCR beta family frequency separated CMV-and-HLA carriers, including in an independent cohort.

The source of this sequence is a human donor in good health (CMV status not recorded). Some clones in this sample may be carry-over from other donors' samples. Sample: PBMCs.

For the CDR3, the DNA is TGCGCCAGCAGCTTCACCGGGACAGGGGTGGCAGAACTGTTTTTT. Its translation is CASSFTGTGVAELFF. The chain has TRBV5-1 and TRBJ1-4; TRBD1 matches 10 bases. Germline V lookup: CDR1 SGHRS, CDR2 YFSETQ. This CDR3 comprises 15 residues. The V segment lost 2 bases and the J segment 12 bases; nucleotides outside the gene matches: 10.